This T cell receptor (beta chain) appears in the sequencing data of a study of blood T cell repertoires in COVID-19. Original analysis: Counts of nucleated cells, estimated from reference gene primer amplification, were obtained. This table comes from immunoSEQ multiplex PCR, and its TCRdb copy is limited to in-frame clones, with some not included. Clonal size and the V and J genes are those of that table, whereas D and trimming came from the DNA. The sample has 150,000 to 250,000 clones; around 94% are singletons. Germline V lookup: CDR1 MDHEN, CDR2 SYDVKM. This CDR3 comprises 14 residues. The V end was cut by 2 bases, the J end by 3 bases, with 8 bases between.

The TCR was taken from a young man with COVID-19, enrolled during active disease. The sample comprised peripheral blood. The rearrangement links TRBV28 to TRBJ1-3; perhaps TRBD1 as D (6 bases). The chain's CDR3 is CASSLTGSGNTIYF. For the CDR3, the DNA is TGTGCCAGCAGTTTAACAGGGAGTGGAAACACCATATATTTT.